The clone carrying this TCR beta chain was detected a few times. In the PCR, 60 Vbeta and 13 Jbeta primers were used. Repertoires were generated with immunoSEQ multiplex PCR, while TCRdb's copy carries only in-frame clones and drops some. This sample has over 150,000 clones, with roughly 70% found just once. This sample stems from a study of cytomegalovirus exposure and HLA in healthy donors. Trimming took off 11 bases at V and 9 bases at J, with 26 bases between the two ends. The CDR3 is 15 amino acids. Germline assignment: CDR1 ENHRY and CDR2 SYGVKD. Sequenced input: PBMCs. J is TRBJ2-1 and V is TRBV10-3; D might be TRBD2 (6 bases). This receptor was obtained from a middle-aged woman in good health and CMV-seropositive. CDR3: CAAQQSRTSRGEQFF. For the CDR3, the DNA is TGTGCCGCGCAGCAGAGCAGAACTAGCCGTGGTGAGCAGTTCTTC.